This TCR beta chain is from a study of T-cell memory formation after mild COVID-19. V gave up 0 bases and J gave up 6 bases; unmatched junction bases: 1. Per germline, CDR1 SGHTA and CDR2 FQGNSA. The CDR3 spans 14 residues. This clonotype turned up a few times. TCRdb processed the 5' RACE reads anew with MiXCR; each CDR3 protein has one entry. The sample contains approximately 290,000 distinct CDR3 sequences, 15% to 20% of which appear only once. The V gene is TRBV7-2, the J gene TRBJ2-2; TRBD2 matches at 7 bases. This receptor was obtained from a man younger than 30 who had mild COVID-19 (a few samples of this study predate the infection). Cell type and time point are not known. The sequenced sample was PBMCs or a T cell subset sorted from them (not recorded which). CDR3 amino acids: CASSLALAAGELFF. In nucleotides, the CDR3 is TGTGCCAGCAGCTTAGCCCTAGCGGCCGGGGAGCTGTTTTTT.